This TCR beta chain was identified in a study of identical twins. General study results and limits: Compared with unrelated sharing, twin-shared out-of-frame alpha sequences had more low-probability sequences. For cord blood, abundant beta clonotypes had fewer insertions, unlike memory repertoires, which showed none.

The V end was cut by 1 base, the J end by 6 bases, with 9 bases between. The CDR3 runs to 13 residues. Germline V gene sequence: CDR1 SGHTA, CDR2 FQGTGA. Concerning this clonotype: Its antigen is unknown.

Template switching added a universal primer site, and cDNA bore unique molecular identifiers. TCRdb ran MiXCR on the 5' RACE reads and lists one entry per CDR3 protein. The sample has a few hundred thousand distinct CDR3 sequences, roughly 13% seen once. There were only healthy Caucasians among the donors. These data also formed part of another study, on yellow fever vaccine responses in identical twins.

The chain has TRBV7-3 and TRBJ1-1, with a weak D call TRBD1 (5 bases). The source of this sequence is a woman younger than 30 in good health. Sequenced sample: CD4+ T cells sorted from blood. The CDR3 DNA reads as TGTGCCAGCAGCTTAATGTTGGGGGCTGAAGCTTTCTTT. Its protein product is CASSLMLGAEAFF.